This T cell receptor beta chain was documented in a study of cytomegalovirus exposure and HLA in healthy donors. Trimming left V 5 bases short and J 1 base short, with 14 bases between. In germline, CDR1 is MNHEY, CDR2 SMNVEV (reference sequence). CDR3 size: 16 residues. Repertoires were generated with immunoSEQ multiplex PCR, while TCRdb's copy carries only in-frame clones and drops some. The table shows more than 200,000 clones, with 90% occurring only once. The TCR comes from a woman aged 30 to 39 in good health and CMV-seronegative. Sequencing used PBMCs. The chain employs TRBV27 and TRBJ2-2; the D gene is possibly TRBD2 (5 bases). CDR3 residues: CASSDLERMNTGELFF. The CDR3 DNA is TGTGCCAGCAGTGACCTTGAGCGGATGAACACCGGGGAGCTGTTTTTT.